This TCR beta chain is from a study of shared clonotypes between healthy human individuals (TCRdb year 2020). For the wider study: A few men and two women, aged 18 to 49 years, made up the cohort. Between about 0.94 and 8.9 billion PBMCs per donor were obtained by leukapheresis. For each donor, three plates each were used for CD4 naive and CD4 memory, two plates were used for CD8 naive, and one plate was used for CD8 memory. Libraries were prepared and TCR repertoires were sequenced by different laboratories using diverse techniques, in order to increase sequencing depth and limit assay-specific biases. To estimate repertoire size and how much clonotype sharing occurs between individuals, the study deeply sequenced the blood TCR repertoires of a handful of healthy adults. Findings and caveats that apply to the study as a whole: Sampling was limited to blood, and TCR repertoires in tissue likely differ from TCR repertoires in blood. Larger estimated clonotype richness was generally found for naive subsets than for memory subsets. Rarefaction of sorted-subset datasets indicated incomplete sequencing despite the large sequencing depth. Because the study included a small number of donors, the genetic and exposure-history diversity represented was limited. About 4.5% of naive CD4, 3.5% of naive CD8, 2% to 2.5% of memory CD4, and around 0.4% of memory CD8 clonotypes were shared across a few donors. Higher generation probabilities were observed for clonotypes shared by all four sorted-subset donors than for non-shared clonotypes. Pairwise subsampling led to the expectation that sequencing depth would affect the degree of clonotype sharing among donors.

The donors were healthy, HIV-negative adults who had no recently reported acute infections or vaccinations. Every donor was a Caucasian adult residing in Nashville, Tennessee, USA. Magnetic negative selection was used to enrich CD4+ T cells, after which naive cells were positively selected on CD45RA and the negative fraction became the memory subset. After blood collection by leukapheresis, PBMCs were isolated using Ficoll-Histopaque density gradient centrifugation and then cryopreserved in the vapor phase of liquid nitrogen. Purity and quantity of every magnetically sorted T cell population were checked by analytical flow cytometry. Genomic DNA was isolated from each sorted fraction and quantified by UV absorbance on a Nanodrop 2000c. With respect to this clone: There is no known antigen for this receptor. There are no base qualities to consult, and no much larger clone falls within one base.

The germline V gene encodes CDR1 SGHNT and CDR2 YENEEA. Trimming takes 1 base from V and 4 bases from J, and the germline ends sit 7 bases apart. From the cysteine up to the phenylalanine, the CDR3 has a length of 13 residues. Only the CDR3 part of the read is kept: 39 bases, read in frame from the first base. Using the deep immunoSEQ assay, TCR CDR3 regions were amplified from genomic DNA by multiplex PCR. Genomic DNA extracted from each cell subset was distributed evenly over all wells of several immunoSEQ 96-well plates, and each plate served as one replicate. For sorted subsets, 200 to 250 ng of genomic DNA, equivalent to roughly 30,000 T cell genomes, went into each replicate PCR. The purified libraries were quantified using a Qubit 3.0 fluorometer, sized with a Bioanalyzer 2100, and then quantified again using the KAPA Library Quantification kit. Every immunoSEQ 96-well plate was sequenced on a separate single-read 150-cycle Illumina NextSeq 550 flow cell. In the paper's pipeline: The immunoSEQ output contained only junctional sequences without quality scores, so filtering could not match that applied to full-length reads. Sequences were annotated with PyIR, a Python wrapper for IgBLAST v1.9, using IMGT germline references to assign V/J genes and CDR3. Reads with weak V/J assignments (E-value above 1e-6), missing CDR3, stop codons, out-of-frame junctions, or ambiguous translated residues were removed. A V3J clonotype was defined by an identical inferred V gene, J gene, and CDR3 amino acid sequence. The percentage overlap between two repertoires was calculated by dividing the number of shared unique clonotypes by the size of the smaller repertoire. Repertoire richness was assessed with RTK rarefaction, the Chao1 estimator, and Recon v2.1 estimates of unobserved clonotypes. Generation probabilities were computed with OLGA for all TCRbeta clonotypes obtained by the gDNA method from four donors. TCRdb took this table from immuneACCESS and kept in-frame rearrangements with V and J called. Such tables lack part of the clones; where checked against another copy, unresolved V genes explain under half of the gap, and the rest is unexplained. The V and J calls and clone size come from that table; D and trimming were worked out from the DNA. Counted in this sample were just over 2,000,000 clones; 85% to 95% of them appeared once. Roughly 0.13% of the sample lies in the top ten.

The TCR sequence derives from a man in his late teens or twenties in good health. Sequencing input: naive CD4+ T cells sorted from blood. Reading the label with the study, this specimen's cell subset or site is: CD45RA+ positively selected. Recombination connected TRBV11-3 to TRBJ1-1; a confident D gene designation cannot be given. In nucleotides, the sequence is TGTGCCAGCAGCTTAGCCAGGTTCACTGAAGCTTTCTTT. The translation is CASSLARFTEAFF.